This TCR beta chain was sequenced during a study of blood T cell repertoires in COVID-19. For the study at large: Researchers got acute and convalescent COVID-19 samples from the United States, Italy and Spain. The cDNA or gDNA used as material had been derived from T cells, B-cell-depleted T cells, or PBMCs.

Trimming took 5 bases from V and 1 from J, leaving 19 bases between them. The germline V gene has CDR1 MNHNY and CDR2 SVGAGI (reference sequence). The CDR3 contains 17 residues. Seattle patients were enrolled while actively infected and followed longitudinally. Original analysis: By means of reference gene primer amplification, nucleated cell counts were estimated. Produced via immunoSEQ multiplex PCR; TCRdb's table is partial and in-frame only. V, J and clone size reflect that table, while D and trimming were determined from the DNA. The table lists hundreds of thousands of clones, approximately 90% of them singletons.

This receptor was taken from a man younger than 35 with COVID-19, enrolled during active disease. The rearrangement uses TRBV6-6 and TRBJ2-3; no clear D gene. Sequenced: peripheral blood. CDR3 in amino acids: CASSHTVQNLRTDTQYF. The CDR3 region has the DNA TGTGCCAGCAGTCATACCGTACAGAACCTGCGCACAGATACGCAGTATTTT.